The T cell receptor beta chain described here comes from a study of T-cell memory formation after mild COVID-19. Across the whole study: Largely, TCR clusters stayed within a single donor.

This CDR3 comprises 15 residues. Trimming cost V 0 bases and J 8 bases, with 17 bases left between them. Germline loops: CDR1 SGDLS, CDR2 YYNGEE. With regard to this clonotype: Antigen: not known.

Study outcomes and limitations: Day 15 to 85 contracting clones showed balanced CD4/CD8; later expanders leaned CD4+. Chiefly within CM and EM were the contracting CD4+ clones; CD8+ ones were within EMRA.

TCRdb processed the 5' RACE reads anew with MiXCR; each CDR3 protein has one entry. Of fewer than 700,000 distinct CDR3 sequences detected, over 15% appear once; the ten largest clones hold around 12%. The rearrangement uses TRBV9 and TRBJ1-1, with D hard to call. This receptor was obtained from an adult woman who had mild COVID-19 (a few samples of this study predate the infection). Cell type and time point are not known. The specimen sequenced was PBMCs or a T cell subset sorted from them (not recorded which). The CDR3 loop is CASSVDRGPSREAFF. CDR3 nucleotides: TGTGCCAGCAGCGTAGATCGCGGGCCTTCCAGGGAAGCTTTCTTT.